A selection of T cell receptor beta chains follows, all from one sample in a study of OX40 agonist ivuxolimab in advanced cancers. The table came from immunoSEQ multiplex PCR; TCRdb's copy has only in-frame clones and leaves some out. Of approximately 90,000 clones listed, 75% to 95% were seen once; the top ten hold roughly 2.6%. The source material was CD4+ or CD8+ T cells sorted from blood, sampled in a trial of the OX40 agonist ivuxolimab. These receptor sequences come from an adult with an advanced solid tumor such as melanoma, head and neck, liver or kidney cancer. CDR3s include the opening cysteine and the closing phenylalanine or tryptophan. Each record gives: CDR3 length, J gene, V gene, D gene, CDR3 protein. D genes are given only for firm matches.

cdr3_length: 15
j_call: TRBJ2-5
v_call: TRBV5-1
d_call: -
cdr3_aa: CASSLGVAIQETQYF

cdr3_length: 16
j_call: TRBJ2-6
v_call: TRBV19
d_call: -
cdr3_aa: CASSIQAPSGANVLTF

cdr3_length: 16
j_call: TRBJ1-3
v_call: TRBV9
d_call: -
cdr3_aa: CASSVNTGYSGNTIYF

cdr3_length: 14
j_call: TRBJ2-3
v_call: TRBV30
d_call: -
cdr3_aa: CAWSVGGSTDTQYF

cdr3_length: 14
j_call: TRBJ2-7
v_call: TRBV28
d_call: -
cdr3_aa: CASSGRDSSYEQYF

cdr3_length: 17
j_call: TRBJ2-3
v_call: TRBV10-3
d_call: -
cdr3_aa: CAISVRSGRGTTDTQYF

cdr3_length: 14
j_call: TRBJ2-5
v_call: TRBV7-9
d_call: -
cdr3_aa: CASSLGVGLETQYF

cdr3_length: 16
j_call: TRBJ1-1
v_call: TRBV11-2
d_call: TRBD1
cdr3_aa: CASSLDGQAFDTEAFF

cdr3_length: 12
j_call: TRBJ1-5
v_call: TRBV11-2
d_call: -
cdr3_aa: CASSLDRQPQHF

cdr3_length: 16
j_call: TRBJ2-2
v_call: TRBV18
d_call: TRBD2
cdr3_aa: CASSPPTSGNTGELFF

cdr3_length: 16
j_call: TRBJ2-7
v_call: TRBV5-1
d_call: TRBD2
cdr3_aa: CASSNRLSGSNYEQYF

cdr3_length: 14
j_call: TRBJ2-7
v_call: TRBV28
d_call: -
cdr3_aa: CASSFPQPIYEQYF

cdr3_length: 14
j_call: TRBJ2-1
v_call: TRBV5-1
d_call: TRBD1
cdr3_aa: CASSSGTGVIEQFF

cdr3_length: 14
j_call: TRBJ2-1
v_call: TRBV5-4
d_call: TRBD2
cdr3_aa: CASSLAGRMNEQFF

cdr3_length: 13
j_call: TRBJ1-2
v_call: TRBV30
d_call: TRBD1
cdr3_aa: CAWSRQGAVGYTF

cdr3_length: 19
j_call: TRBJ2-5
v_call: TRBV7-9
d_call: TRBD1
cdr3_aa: CASSDPGQGLFSYQETQYF

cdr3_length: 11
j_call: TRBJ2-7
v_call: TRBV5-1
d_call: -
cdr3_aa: CASSSSHEQYF

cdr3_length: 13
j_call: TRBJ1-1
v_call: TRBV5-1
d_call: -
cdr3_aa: CASSLLGNTEAFF

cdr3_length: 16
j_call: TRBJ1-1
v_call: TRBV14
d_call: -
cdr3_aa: CASSPVGFGLNTEAFF

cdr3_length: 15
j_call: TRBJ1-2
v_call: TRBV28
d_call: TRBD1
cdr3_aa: CASRQTGGSNYGYTF

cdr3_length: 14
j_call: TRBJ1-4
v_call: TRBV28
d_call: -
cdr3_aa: CASGMARNNEKLFF

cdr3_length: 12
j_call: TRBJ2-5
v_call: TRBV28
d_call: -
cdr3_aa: CASSFTGETQYF

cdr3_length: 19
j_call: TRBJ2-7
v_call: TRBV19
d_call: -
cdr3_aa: CASRGRAGGGTDGAYEQYF

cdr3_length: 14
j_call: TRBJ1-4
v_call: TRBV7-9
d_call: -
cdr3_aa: CASSPGLTNEKLFF

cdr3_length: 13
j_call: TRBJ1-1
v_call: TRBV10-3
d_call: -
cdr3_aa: CAISEYPNTEAFF

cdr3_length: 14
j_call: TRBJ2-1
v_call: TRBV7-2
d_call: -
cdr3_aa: CASSLWGFNNEQFF

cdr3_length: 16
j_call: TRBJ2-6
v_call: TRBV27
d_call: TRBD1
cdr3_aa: CASSRDSLSGANVLTF

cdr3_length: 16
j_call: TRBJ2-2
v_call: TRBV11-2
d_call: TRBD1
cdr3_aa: CASSLGQGARAGELFF

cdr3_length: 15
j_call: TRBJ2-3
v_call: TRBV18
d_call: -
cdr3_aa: CASSPPARGTDTQYF

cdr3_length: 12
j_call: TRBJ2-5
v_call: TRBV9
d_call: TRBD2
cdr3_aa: CASSAGGETQYF

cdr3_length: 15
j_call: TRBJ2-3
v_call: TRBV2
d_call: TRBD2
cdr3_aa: CASSEALAGQDTQYF

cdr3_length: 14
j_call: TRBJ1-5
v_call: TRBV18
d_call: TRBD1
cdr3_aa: CASSPGQGNQPQHF

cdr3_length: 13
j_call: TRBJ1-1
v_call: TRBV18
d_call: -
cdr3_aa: CASSPTGSPEAFF

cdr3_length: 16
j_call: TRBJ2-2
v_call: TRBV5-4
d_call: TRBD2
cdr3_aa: CASSLPGLGNTGELFF

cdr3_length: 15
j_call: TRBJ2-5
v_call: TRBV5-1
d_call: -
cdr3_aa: CASSLDPTLGETQYF

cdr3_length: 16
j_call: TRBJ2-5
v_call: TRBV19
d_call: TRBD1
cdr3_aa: CASSPRQGGVQETQYF

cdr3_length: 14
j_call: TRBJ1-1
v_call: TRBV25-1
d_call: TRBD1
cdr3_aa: CASSLTGGGTEAFF

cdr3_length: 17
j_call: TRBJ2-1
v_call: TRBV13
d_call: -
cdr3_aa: CASSLDTPPFQDNEQFF

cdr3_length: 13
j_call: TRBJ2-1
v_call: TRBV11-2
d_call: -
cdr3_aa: CASSPSASPEQFF

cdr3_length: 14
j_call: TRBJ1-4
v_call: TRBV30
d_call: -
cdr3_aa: CASRKASTNEKLFF

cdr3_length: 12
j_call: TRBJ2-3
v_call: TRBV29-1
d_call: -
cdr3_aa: CSVETHSDTQYF

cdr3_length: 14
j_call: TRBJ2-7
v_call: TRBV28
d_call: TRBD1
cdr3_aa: CASRPGTGSHEQYF

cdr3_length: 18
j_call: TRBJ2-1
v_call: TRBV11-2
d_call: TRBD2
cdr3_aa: CASSNRLAGGVSYNEQFF

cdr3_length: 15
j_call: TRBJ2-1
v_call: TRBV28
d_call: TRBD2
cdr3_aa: CASGTAGGVGHEQFF

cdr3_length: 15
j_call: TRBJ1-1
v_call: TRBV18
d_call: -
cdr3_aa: CASSPIRAMNTEAFF

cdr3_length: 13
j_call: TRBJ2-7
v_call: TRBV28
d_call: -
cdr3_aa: CASSFGRTREQYF